This paragraph reports one TCR beta chain. Only in-frame clones appear in the TCRdb table, and some are missing; sequencing was by immunoSEQ multiplex PCR. The profile shows some 8,000 clones, roughly four fifths of them singletons. The data belong to a study of tumor T cells in aggressive B-cell lymphoma. Trimming cost V 3 bases and J 3 bases, with 12 bases left between them. The CDR3 length is 15 residues. Germline CDR1 MNHNS, CDR2 SASEGT. This clonotype originated in an adult with diffuse large B cell lymphoma. The genes are TRBV6-1 and TRBJ2-1; D is possibly TRBD1 (5 bases). Specimen: tumor tissue. The CDR3: CASSEGQGSYNEQFF. The CDR3 DNA reads as TGTGCCAGCAGTGAGGGGCAGGGCAGCTACAATGAGCAGTTCTTC.